This T cell receptor (beta chain) comes out of a study of blood T cell repertoires in COVID-19. Looking at the study overall: The analysed material was cDNA or gDNA that came from T cells, B-cell-depleted T cells, or PBMCs.

The CDR3 spans 15 residues. V trimming: 4 bases; J trimming: 5 bases; junction bases outside the gene matches: 4. The germline V gene encodes CDR1 LNHDA and CDR2 SQIVND (reference sequence). The table came from immunoSEQ multiplex PCR; TCRdb's copy has only in-frame clones and leaves some out. The sample carries under 250,000 clones, under 90% recorded once. The sequence was obtained from a woman aged 40-49 years with active or convalescent COVID-19. Sequencing was done on a sample of peripheral blood. The genes are TRBV19 and TRBJ2-1, with 11 nucleotides matching TRBD2. In DNA, the CDR3 is TGTGCCAGTAGTAGAGGACTAGCGGGCGACAATGAGCAGTTCTTC. It codes for CASSRGLAGDNEQFF.